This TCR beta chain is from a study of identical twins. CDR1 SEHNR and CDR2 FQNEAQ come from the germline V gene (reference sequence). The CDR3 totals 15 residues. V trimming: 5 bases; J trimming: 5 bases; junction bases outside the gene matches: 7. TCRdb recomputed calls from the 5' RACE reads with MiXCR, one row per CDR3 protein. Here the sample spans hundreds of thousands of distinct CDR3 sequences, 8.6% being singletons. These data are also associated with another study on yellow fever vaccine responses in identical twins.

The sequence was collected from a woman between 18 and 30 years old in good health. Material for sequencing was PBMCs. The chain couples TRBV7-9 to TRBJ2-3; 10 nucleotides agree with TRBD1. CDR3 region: CASSPRQGAKDTQYF. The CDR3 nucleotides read TGTGCCAGCAGCCCTCGACAGGGGGCAAAAGATACGCAGTATTTT. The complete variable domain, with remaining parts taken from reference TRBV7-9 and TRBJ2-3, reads DTGVSQNPRHKITKRGQNVTFRCDPISEHNRLYWYRQTLGQGPEFLTYFQNEAQLEKSRLLSDRFSAERPKGSFSTLEIQRTEQGDSAMYLCASSPRQGAKDTQYFGPGTRLTVL.